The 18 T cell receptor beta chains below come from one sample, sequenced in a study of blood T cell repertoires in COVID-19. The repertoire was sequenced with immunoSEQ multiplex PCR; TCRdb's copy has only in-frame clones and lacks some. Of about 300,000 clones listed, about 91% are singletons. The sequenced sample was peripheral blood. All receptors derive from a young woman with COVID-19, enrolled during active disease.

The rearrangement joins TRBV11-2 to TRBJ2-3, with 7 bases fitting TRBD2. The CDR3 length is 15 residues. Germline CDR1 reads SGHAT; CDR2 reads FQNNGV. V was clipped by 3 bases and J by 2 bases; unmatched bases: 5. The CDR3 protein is CASSLGTTLTDTQYF. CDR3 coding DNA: TGTGCCAGCAGCTTGGGGACTACCCTCACAGATACGCAGTATTTT.

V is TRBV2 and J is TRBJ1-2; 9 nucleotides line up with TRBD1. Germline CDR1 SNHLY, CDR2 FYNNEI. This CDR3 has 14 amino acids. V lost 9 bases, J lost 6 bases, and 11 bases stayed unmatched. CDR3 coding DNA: TGTGCCAGTGGCGGGACAGGGCCTATACATGGCTACACCTTC. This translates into CASGGTGPIHGYTF. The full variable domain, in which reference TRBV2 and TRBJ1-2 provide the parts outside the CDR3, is EPEVTQTPSHQVTQMGQEVILRCVPISNHLYFYWYRQILGQKVEFLVSFYNNEISEKSEIFDDQFSVERPDGSNFTLKIRSTKLEDSAMYFCASGGTGPIHGYTFGSGTRLTVV.

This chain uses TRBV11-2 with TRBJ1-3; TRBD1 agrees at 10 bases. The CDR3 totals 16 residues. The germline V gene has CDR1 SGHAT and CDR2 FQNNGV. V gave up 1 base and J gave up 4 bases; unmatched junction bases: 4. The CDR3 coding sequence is TGTGCCAGCAGCTTAGGACAGGGGGCGGCAGGAAACACCATATATTTT. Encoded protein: CASSLGQGAAGNTIYF.

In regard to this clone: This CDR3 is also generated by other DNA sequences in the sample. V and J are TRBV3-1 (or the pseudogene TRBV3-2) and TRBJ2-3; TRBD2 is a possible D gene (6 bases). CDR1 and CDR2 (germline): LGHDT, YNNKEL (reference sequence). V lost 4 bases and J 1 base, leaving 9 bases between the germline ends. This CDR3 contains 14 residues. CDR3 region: CASSRSGGTDTQYF. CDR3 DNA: TGTGCCAGCAGCCGCTCGGGGGGCACAGATACGCAGTATTTT.

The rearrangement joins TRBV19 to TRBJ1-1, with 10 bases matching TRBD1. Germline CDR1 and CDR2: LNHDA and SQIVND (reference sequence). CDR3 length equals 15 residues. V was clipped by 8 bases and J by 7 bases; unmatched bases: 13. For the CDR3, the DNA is TGTGCCAGTTCTTTTGGACAGGGGGGAATTAGTGAAGCTTTCTTT. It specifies CASSFGQGGISEAFF.

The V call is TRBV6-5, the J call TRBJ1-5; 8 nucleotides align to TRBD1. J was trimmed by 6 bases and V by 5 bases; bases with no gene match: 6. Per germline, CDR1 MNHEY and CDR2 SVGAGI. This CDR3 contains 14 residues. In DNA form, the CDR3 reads TGTGCCAGCAGTAGAGGACAGGGCAGTCAGCCCCAGCATTTT. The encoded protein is CASSRGQGSQPQHF.

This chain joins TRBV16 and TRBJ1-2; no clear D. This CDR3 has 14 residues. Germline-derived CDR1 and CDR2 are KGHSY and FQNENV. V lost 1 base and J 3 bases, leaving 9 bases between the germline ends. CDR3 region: CASSQWRTDYGYTF. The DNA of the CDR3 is TGTGCCAGCAGCCAATGGAGGACGGACTATGGCTACACCTTC.

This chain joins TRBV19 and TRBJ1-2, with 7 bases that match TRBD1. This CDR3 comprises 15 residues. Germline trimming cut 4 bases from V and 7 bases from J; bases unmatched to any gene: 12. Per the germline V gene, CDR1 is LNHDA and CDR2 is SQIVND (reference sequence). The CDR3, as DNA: TGTGCCAGTAGTAACGAACACAGGGGAGCGCGTGGCTACACCTTC. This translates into CASSNEHRGARGYTF. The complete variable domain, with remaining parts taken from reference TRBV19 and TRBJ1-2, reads DGGITQSPKYLFRKEGQNVTLSCEQNLNHDAMYWYRQDPGQGLRLIYYSQIVNDFQKGDIAEGYSVSREKKESFPLTVTSAQKNPTAFYLCASSNEHRGARGYTFGSGTRLTVV.

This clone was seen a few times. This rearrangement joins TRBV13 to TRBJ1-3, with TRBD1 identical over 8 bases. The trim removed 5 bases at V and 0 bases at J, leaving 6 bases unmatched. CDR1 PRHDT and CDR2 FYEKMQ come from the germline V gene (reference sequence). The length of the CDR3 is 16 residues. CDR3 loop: CASSPQGVLSGNTIYF. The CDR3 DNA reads TGTGCCAGCAGCCCACAGGGGGTACTCTCTGGAAACACCATATATTTT.

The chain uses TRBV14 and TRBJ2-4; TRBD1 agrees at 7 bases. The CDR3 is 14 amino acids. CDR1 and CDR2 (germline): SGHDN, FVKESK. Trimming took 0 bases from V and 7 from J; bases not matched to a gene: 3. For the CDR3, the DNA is TGTGCCAGCAGCCAAGATAACAGGGGCAACATTCAGTACTTC. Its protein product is CASSQDNRGNIQYF.

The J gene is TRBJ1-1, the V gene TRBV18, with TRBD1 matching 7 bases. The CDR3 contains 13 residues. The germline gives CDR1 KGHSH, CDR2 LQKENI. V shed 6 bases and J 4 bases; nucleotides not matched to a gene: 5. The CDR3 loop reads CASSSTGATEAFF. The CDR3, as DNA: TGTGCCAGCTCGTCAACAGGGGCCACTGAAGCTTTCTTT.

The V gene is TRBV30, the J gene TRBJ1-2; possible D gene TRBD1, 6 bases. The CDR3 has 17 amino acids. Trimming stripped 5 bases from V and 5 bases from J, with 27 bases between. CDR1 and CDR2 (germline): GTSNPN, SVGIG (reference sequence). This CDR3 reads CAWEGGHAIAAMYGYTF. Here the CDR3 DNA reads TGTGCCTGGGAGGGGGGGCACGCGATCGCTGCGATGTATGGCTACACCTTC.

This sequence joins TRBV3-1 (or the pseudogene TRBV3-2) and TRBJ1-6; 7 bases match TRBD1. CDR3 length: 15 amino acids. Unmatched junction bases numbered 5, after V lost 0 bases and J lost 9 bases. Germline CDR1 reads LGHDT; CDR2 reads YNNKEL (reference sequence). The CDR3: CASSQEAGGGSPLHF. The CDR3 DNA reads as TGTGCCAGCAGCCAAGAAGCAGGGGGTGGTTCACCCCTCCACTTT.

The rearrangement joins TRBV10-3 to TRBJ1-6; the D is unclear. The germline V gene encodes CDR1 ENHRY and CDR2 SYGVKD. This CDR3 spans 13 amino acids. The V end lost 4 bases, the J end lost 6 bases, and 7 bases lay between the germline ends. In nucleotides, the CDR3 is TGTGCCATCAGTGTGGGGAGTAATTCACCCCTCCACTTT. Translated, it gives CAISVGSNSPLHF.

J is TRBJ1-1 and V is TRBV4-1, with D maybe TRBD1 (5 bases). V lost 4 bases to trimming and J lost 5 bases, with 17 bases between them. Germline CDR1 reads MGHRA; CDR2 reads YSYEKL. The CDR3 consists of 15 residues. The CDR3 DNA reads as TGCGCCAGCAGCCCCCGGGGGGAATGGGGGACTGAAGCTTTCTTT. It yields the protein CASSPRGEWGTEAFF.

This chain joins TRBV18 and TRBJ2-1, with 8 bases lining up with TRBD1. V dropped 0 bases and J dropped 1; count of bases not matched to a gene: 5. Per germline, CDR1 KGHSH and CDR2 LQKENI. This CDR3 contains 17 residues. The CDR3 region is CASSPPTGATSYNEQFF. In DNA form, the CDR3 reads TGTGCCAGCTCACCACCGACAGGGGCCACTTCCTACAATGAGCAGTTCTTC.

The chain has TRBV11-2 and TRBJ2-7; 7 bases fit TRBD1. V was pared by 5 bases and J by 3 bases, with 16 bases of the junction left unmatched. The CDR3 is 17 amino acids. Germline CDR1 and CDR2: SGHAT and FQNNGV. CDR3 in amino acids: CASSELTRDSSRYEQYF. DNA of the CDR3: TGTGCCAGCAGCGAACTAACCCGGGACAGCTCCCGCTACGAGCAGTACTTC.

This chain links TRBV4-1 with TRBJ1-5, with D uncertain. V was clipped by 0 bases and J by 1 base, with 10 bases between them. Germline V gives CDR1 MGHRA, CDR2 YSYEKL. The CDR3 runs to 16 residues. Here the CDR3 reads CASSQEPGMSNQPQHF. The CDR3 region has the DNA TGCGCCAGCAGCCAAGAACCGGGGATGAGCAATCAGCCCCAGCATTTT.